This T cell receptor beta chain is from a study of post-analysis software for immune sequencing data. For the study at large: The cohort encompassed relapsing-remitting, secondary progressive and progressive-relapsing multiple sclerosis disease courses.

A word on this clonotype: Its antigen remains unknown.

Unique molecular identifiers had been added to the TCR beta cDNA libraries. TCRdb recomputed calls from the PCR reads with MiXCR, one row per CDR3 protein. Of 700,000 to 800,000 distinct CDR3 sequences listed, roughly 27% are singletons. In germline, CDR1 is LNHDA, CDR2 SQIVND (reference sequence). V was shortened by 4 bases and J by 3 bases, with 16 bases between the two germline ends. This CDR3 is 16 amino acids long. General study findings and limits: Comparison with controls showed significantly lower normalized Chao1 diversity in multiple sclerosis patients. Four or five TRBV segments were more frequent in patients than controls; TRBV5-6, TRBV5-1 and TRBV20-1 belonged to this group.

Sequencing was carried out using blood. This chain links TRBV19 with TRBJ2-4; perhaps TRBD2 as D (6 bases). The clonotype was recovered from a girl aged 10-17 years with multiple sclerosis. Here the CDR3 reads CASSTGLLRGKNIQYF. The CDR3 DNA sequence: TGTGCCAGTAGTACGGGACTCCTGAGGGGCAAAAACATTCAGTACTTC.